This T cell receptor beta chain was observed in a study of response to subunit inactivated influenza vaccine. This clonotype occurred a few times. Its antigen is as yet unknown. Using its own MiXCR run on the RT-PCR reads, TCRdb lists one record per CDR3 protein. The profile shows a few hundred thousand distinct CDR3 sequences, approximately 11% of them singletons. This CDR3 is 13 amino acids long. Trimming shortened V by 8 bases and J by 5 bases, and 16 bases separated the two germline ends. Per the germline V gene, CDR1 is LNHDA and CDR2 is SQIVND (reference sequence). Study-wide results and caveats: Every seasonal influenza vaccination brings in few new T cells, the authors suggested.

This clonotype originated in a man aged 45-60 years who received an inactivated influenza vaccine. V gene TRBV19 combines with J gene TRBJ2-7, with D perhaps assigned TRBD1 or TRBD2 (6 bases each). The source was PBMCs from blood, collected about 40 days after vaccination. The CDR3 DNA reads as TGTGCCAGTTGCCCACCGGGGGCCCACGAGCAGTACTTC. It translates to CASCPPGAHEQYF.